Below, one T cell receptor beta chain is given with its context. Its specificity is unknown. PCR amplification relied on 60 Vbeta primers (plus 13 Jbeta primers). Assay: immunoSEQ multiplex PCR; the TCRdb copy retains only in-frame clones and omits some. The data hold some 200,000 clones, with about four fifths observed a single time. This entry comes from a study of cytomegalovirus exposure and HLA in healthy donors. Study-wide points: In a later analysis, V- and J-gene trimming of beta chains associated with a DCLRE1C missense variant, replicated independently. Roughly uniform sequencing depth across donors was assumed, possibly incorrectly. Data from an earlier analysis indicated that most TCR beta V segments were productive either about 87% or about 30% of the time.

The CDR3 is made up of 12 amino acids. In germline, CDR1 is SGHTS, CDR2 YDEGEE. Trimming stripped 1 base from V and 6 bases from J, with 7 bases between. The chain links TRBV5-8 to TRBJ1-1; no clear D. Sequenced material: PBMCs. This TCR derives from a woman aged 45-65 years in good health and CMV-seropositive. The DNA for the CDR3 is TGTGCCAGCAGCTTGCGGCGGGCTGAAGCTTTCTTT. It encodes CASSLRRAEAFF.